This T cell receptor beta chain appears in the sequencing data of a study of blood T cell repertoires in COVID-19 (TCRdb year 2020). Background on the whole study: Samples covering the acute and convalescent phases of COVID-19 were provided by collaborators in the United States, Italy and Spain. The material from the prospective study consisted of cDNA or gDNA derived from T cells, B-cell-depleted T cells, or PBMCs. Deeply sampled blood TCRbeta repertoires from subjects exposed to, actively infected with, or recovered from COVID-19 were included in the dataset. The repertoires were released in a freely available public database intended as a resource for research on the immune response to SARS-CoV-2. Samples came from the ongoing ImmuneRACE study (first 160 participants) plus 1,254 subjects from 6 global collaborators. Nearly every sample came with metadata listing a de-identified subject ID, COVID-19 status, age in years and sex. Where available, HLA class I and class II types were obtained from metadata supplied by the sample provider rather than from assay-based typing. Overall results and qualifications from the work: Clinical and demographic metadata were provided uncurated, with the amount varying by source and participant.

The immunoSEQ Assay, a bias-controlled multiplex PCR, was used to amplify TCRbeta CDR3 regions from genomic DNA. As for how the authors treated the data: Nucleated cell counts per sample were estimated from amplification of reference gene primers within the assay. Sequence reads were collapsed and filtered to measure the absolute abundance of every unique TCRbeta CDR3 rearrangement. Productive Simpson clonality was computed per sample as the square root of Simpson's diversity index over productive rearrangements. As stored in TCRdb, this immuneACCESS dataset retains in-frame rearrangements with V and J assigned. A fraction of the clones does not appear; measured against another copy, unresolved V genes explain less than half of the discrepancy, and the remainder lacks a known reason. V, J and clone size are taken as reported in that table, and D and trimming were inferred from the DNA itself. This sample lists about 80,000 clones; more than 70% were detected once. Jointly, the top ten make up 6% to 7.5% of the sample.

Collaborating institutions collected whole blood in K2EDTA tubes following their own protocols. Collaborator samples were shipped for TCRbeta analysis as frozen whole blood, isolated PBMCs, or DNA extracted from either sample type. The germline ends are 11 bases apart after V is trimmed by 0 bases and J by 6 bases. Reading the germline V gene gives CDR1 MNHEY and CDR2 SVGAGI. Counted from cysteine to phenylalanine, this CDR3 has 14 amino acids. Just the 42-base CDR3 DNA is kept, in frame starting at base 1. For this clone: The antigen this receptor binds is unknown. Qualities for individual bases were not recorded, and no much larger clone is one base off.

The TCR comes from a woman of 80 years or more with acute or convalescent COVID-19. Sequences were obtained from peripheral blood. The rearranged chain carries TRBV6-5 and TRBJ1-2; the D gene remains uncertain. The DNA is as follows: TGTGCCAGCAGTTACTCGAGGGCAGCCGATGGCTACACCTTC. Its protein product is CASSYSRAADGYTF.